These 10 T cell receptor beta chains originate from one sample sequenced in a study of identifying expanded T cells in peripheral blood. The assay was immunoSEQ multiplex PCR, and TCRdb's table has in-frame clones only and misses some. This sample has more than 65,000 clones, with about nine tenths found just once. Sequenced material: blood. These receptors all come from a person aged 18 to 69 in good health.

CDR3 bases: TGTGCCAGCTCCTTCTCGACAGGGACGAACTATGGCTACACCTTC. Protein: CASSFSTGTNYGYTF. The chain is built from TRBV18 and TRBJ1-2; 7 bases align to TRBD1. V lost 6 bases to trimming and J lost 2 bases; unmatched junction nucleotides: 9. This CDR3 comprises 15 residues. CDR1 KGHSH and CDR2 LQKENI come from the germline V gene.

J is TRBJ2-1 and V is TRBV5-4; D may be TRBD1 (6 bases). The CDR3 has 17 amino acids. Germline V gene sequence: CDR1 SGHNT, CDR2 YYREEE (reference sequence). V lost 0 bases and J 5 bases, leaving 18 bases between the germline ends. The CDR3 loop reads CASSLDPGGQYNNEQFF. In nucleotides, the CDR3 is TGTGCCAGCAGCTTGGATCCCGGAGGACAGTATAACAATGAGCAGTTCTTC.

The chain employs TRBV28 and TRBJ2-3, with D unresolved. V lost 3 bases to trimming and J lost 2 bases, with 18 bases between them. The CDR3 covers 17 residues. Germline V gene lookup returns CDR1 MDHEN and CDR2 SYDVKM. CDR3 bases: TGTGCCAGCAGTTTCGAACTCCGGGCCAACGACACAGATACGCAGTATTTT. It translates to CASSFELRANDTDTQYF.

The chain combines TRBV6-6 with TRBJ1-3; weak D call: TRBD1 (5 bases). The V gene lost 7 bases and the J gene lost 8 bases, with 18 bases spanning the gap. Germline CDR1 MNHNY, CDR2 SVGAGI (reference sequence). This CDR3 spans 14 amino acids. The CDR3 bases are TGTGCCAGCATCGACTCAGGATTGGGACACACCATATATTTT. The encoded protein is CASIDSGLGHTIYF.

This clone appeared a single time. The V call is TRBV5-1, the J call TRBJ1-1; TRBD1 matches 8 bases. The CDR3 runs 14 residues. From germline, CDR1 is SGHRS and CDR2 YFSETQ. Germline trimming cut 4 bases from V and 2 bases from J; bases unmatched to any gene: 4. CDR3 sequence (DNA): TGCGCCAGCAGCACCGGACAGGGTAACACTGAAGCTTTCTTT. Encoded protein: CASSTGQGNTEAFF. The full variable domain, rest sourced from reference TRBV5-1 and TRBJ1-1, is KAGVTQTPRYLIKTRGQQVTLSCSPISGHRSVSWYQQTPGQGLQFLFEYFSETQRNKGNFPGRFSGRQFSNSRSEMNVSTLELGDSALYLCASSTGQGNTEAFFGQGTRLTVV.

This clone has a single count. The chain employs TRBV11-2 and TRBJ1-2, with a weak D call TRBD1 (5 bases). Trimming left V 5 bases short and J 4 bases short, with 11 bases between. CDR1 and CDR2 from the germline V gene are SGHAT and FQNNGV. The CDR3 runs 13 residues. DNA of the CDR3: TGTGCCAGCAGCGCCACAGGACTCTATGGCTACACCTTC. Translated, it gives CASSATGLYGYTF. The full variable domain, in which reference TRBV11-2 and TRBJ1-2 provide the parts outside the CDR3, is EAGVAQSPRYKIIEKRQSVAFWCNPISGHATLYWYQQILGQGPKLLIQFQNNGVVDDSQLPKDRFSAERLKGVDSTLKIQPAKLEDSAVYLCASSATGLYGYTFGSGTRLTVV.

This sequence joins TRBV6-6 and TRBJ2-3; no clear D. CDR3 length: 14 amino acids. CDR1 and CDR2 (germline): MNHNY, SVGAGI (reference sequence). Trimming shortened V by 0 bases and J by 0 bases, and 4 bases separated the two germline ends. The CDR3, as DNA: TGTGCCAGCAGTTACTCGACTAGCACAGATACGCAGTATTTT. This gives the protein CASSYSTSTDTQYF.

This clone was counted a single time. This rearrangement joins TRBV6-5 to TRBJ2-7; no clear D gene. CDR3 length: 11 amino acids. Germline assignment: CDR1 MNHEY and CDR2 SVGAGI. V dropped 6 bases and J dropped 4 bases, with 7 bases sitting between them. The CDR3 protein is CASRVRYEQYF. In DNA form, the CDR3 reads TGTGCCAGCAGGGTACGATACGAGCAGTACTTC.

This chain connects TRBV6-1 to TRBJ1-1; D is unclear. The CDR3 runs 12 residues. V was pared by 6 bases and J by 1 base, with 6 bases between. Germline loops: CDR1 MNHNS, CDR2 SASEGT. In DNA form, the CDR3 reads TGTGCCAGCAGCCCGAGGAACACTGAAGCTTTCTTT. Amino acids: CASSPRNTEAFF.

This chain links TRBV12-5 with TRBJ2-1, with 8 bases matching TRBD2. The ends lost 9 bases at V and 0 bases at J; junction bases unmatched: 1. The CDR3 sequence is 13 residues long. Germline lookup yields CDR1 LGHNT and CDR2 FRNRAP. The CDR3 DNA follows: TGTGCTAGCGCGGGGGGCTCCTACAATGAGCAGTTCTTC. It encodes CASAGGSYNEQFF. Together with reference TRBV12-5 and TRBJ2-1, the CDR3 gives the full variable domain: DARVTQTPRHKVTEMGQEVTMRCQPILGHNTVFWYRQTMMQGLELLAYFRNRAPLDDSGMPKDRFSAEMPDATLATLKIQPSEPRDSAVYFCASAGGSYNEQFFGPGTRLTVL.